This passage covers 23 T cell receptor beta chains from one sample sequenced in a study of OX40 agonist ivuxolimab in advanced cancers. Clones were read by immunoSEQ multiplex PCR, and TCRdb kept only the in-frame ones, dropping some. The repertoire holds roughly 10,000 clones, with roughly 70% as singletons. The specimen comprised CD4+ or CD8+ T cells sorted from blood, sampled in a trial of the OX40 agonist ivuxolimab. The receptors were gathered from an adult with an advanced solid tumor such as melanoma, head and neck, liver or kidney cancer.

This clone was detected only once. V and J are TRBV28 and TRBJ1-4; D is possibly TRBD1 (5 bases). The CDR3 is 17 residues long. V was shortened by 2 bases and J by 0 bases, with 13 bases between the two germline ends. Germline V gene data show CDR1 as MDHEN and CDR2 as SYDVKM. The CDR3 loop reads CASSLGDGFATNEKLFF. CDR3 coding DNA: TGTGCCAGCAGTTTAGGGGACGGATTTGCAACTAATGAAAAACTGTTTTTT.

The chain couples TRBV7-6 to TRBJ2-7; D tentatively fits TRBD1 or TRBD2 (6 bases each). CDR1 and CDR2 from the germline V gene are SGHVS and FNYEAQ. V was pared by 3 bases and J by 4 bases, with 13 bases between. The CDR3 covers 14 residues. CDR3 protein: CASSFRGESYEQYF. The CDR3 DNA is TGTGCCAGCAGCTTTAGGGGGGAAAGTTACGAGCAGTACTTC.

The V gene is TRBV7-6, the J gene TRBJ1-4; 8 nucleotides align to TRBD1. Losses at the gene ends were 2 bases for V and 7 bases for J; bases not matched to a gene: 3. Germline V lookup: CDR1 SGHVS, CDR2 FNYEAQ. The CDR3 totals 14 residues. CDR3 coding DNA: TGTGCCAGCAGCTTATTAACAGGGGGTGAAAAACTGTTTTTT. This encodes CASSLLTGGEKLFF. Variable domain in full (rest from reference TRBV7-6 and TRBJ1-4): GAGVSQSPRYKVTKRGQDVALRCDPISGHVSLYWYRQALGQGPEFLTYFNYEAQQDKSGLPNDRFSAERPEGSISTLTIQRTEQRDSAMYRCASSLLTGGEKLFFGSGTQLSVL.

The rearrangement joins TRBV6-5 to TRBJ2-7, with D possibly called TRBD1 or TRBD2 (5 bases each). Germline CDR1 and CDR2: MNHEY and SVGAGI. V gave up 7 bases and J gave up 2 bases, with 15 bases separating them. The CDR3 extends over 14 amino acids. The CDR3 loop reads CASISGTATYEQYF. CDR3 sequence (DNA): TGTGCCAGCATATCAGGGACCGCCACCTACGAGCAGTACTTC.

This clone was picked up a small number of times. The chain recombines TRBV7-9 with TRBJ1-1, with 8 bases that match TRBD1. The J segment lost 3 bases and the V segment lost 5 bases, leaving 11 bases of the junction unmatched. Germline CDR1 SEHNR, CDR2 FQNEAQ (reference sequence). This CDR3 comprises 16 residues. The CDR3 region is CASSGQGGVLYTEAFF. CDR3 DNA sequence: TGTGCCAGCAGCGGACAGGGAGGTGTCTTGTACACTGAAGCTTTCTTT.

Only one count was recorded for this clone. The gene calls are TRBV30 and TRBJ1-6; D not resolved. CDR3 length equals 13 residues. The V end lost 5 bases, the J end lost 7 bases, and 12 bases lay between the germline ends. From germline, CDR1 is GTSNPN and CDR2 SVGIG (reference sequence). CDR3 in DNA: TGTGCCTGGGAGCCGTTAAGGAATTCACCCCTCCACTTT. Translated: CAWEPLRNSPLHF.

This chain links TRBV6-5 with TRBJ1-1; no firm D call. Germline CDR1 MNHEY, CDR2 SVGAGI. This CDR3 is 14 amino acids long. V was cut by 3 bases and J by 2 bases, with 10 bases left in between. The CDR3 reads CASSYSDINTEAFF. DNA for the CDR3: TGTGCCAGCAGTTATTCAGACATAAACACTGAAGCTTTCTTT.

The chain employs TRBV5-1 and TRBJ2-3; D perhaps matches TRBD2 (5 bases). With 0 bases removed from V and 0 bases from J, the gap between germline ends came to 17 bases. CDR3 length equals 18 residues. Germline values: CDR1 SGHRS, CDR2 YFSETQ. CDR3 in amino acids: CASSLGPEVRPSTDTQYF. The CDR3 nucleotides are TGCGCCAGCAGCTTGGGGCCGGAGGTGAGGCCTAGCACAGATACGCAGTATTTT.

By its share, this clone is medium-sized. The same CDR3 also results from other DNA sequences found in this sample. The CDR3 is CASSWDGNNEQFF. For the CDR3, the DNA is TGTGCCAGCAGCTGGGACGGAAACAATGAGCAGTTCTTC. The V and J genes are TRBV7-3 and TRBJ2-1; TRBD1 or TRBD2 may be the D gene (5 bases each). Trimming left V 4 bases short and J 5 bases short, with 9 bases between. Germline lookup yields CDR1 SGHTA and CDR2 FQGTGA. There are 13 residues in the CDR3.

The V gene is TRBV2, the J gene TRBJ2-4; D is uncertain. This CDR3 spans 15 amino acids. V was cut by 8 bases and J by 0 bases, with 14 bases left in between. Germline loops: CDR1 SNHLY, CDR2 FYNNEI. Here the CDR3 DNA reads TGTGCCAGCGAACAAGGGCCAGGAGCCAAAAACATTCAGTACTTC. Protein product: CASEQGPGAKNIQYF.

The chain recombines TRBV14 with TRBJ2-7; D is possibly TRBD1 (5 bases). Trimming cost V 2 bases and J 6 bases, with 11 bases left between them. Per germline, CDR1 SGHDN and CDR2 FVKESK. The CDR3 covers 13 residues. The DNA of the CDR3 is TGTGCCAGCAGCCAACAGCAGGGCTTCGAGCAGTACTTC. Encoded protein: CASSQQQGFEQYF.

The chain is built from TRBV7-9 and TRBJ2-1, with TRBD1 identical over 10 bases. Germline V gene sequence: CDR1 SEHNR, CDR2 FQNEAQ (reference sequence). This CDR3 comprises 16 residues. Trimming cost V 5 bases and J 9 bases; bases outside gene matches: 13. CDR3 nucleotide sequence: TGTGCCAGCAGCGGATCCGGGACAGGGGCAAATAGTGAGCAGTTCTTC. It specifies CASSGSGTGANSEQFF.

The chain is built from TRBV7-3 and TRBJ2-5, with 8 bases aligning to TRBD1. V dropped 3 bases and J dropped 3; count of bases not matched to a gene: 6. This CDR3 spans 15 amino acids. CDR1 is SGHTA, CDR2 FQGTGA, per germline. CDR3 loop: CASSFGQGKKETQYF. CDR3 in DNA: TGTGCCAGCAGCTTCGGACAGGGAAAAAAAGAGACCCAGTACTTC.

This clone was detected once. The chain links TRBV7-3 to TRBJ2-1, with 11 bases fitting TRBD2. Germline V lookup: CDR1 SGHTA, CDR2 FQGTGA. The CDR3 contains 16 residues. V gave up 4 bases and J gave up 2 bases; unmatched junction bases: 4. CDR3 region: CASSSSGGSPYNEQFF. For the CDR3, the DNA is TGTGCCAGCAGCTCTAGCGGGGGGTCCCCCTACAATGAGCAGTTCTTC.

This clone was seen just once. This chain joins TRBV15 and TRBJ1-1, with D unclear. CDR1 and CDR2 from the germline V gene are LNHNV and YYDKDF (reference sequence). CDR3 size: 14 residues. The V gene lost 8 bases and the J gene lost 0 bases, with 13 bases spanning the gap. CDR3 loop: CATFSGIMNTEAFF. The CDR3 DNA is TGTGCCACCTTTAGTGGGATCATGAACACTGAAGCTTTCTTT.

The chain recombines TRBV4-3 with TRBJ2-7, with 8 bases aligning to TRBD2. The junction had 9 bases not matched to a gene; V was cut back by 4 bases and J by 1 base. This CDR3 contains 16 residues. CDR1 and CDR2 (germline): LGHNA, YSLEER. CDR3 loop: CASSPSMGLGSYEQYF. CDR3 nucleotides: TGCGCCAGCAGCCCGTCCATGGGACTAGGATCCTACGAGCAGTACTTC.

This chain connects TRBV4-2 to TRBJ2-1, with D tentatively TRBD1 (6 bases). This CDR3 is built from 16 residues. Germline CDR1 is LGHNA and CDR2 is YNFKEQ. The V end was cut by 4 bases, the J end by 0 bases, with 13 bases between. CDR3 in DNA: TGTGCCAGCAGCCTAAACCGGGACACCTCCTACAATGAGCAGTTCTTC. Protein sequence: CASSLNRDTSYNEQFF.

This clone was observed a handful of times. The gene calls are TRBV7-9 and TRBJ2-2; D not certain. CDR1 SEHNR and CDR2 FQNEAQ come from the germline V gene (reference sequence). Deletions cut 3 bases from V and 0 bases from J, with 2 bases between. This CDR3 spans 13 amino acids. The CDR3 coding sequence is TGTGCCAGCAGCTTTTCGAACACCGGGGAGCTGTTTTTT. Its protein product is CASSFSNTGELFF.

The chain is built from TRBV7-9 and TRBJ2-7; weak D call: TRBD1 (6 bases). The V gene's germline CDR1 is SEHNR and CDR2 FQNEAQ (reference sequence). The length of the CDR3 is 13 residues. Trimming stripped 5 bases from V and 1 base from J, with 9 bases between. The CDR3 nucleotides read TGTGCCAGCAGCCCGACAGGATCCTACGAGCAGTACTTC. Encoded protein: CASSPTGSYEQYF. The complete variable domain, with remaining parts taken from reference TRBV7-9 and TRBJ2-7, reads DTGVSQNPRHKITKRGQNVTFRCDPISEHNRLYWYRQTLGQGPEFLTYFQNEAQLEKSRLLSDRFSAERPKGSFSTLEIQRTEQGDSAMYLCASSPTGSYEQYFGPGTRLTVT.

The V gene is TRBV6-5, the J gene TRBJ1-5; 8 nucleotides line up with TRBD1. This CDR3 comprises 15 residues. Looked up from germline, CDR1 is MNHEY and CDR2 is SVGAGI. V lost 1 base, J lost 3 bases, and 2 bases stayed unmatched. The CDR3 reads CASSYWTGNNQPQHF. CDR3 sequence (DNA): TGTGCCAGCAGTTACTGGACAGGGAACAATCAGCCCCAGCATTTT.

The J gene is TRBJ2-7, the V gene TRBV1; the tabulated D call, TRBD2, remains unverified against the DNA. TRBV1 is annotated as a pseudogene. The CDR3 is 16 residues long. CDR3: CTSSPGLAGVAYEQYF. The CDR3 coding sequence is TGCACCAGCAGCCCGGGACTAGCGGGCGTAGCCTACGAGCAGTACTTC.

This clone ranks as medium-sized. V is TRBV15 and J is TRBJ2-7; D is perhaps TRBD1 or TRBD2 (6 bases each). The CDR3 has 16 residues. Trimming cost V 6 bases and J 2 bases, with 20 bases left between them. CDR1 and CDR2 (germline): LNHNV, YYDKDF (reference sequence). The CDR3 DNA is TGTGCCACCAGTGGAGAGGGGGAGGATATTCCCTACGAGCAGTACTTC. Encoded protein: CATSGEGEDIPYEQYF.

The sample holds one count of this clone. V gene TRBV2 combines with J gene TRBJ2-4; 12 nucleotides align to TRBD2. This CDR3 region has 18 residues. Trimming at V came to 3 bases and at J to 7 bases, leaving 13 bases not matched to a gene. Germline V gene sequence: CDR1 SNHLY, CDR2 FYNNEI. The CDR3 loop is CASSEDKTSGRKSNIQYF. The CDR3 DNA reads TGTGCCAGCAGTGAGGATAAAACTAGCGGGAGGAAAAGTAACATTCAGTACTTC.